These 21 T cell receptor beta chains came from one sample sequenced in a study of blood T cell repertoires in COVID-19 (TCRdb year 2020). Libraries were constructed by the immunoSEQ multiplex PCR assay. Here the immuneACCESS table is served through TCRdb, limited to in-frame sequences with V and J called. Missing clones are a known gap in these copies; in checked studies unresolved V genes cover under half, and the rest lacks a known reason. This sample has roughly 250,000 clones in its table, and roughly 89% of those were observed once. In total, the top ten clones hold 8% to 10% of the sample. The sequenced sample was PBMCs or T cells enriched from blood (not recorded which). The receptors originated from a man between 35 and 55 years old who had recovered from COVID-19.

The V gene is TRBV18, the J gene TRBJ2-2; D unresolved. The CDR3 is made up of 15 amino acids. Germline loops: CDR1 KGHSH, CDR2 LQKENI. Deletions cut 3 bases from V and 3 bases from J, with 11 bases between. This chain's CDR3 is CASSPRELDTGELFF. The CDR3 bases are TGTGCCAGCTCACCGCGTGAGCTGGACACCGGGGAGCTGTTTTTT.

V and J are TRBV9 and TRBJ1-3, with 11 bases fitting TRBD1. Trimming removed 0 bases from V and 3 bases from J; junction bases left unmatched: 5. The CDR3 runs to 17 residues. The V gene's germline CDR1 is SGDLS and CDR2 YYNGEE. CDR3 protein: CASSVVGTGGHGNTIYF. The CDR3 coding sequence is TGTGCCAGCAGCGTAGTCGGGACAGGGGGTCATGGAAACACCATATATTTT.

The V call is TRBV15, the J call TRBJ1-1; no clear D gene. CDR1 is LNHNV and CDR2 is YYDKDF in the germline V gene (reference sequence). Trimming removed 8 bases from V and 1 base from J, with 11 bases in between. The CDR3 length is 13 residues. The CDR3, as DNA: TGTGCCACCCAGAGAGGTCAGAACACTGAAGCTTTCTTT. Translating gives CATQRGQNTEAFF.

Here the CDR3 DNA reads TGTGCCAGCAGCCAAGCCTCTACCGGGGAGCTGTTTTTT. Translation: CASSQASTGELFF. J is TRBJ2-2 and V is TRBV3-1 (or the pseudogene TRBV3-2); no clear D. Trimming cost V 1 base and J 5 bases, with 5 bases left between them. The CDR3 sequence is 13 residues long. The germline V gene encodes CDR1 LGHDT and CDR2 YNNKEL (reference sequence).

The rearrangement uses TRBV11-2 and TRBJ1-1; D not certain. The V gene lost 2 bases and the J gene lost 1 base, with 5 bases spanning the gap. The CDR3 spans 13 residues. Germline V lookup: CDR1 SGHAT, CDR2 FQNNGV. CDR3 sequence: CASSLSGNTEAFF. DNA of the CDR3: TGTGCCAGCAGCTTATCAGGGAACACTGAAGCTTTCTTT.

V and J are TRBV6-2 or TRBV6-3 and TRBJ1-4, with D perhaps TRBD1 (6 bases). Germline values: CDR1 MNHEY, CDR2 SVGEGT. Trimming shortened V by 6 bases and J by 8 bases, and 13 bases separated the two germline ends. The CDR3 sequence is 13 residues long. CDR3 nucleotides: TGTGCCAGCAGCAGACAGGAGACCGAAAAACTGTTTTTT. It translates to CASSRQETEKLFF.

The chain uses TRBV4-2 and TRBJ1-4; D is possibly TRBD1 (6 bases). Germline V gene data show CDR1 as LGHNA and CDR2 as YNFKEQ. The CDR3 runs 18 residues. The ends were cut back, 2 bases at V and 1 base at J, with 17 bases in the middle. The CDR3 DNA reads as TGTGCCAGCAGCCAACAACTCAGGGGTGGGGAAACTAATGAAAAACTGTTTTTT. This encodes CASSQQLRGGETNEKLFF.

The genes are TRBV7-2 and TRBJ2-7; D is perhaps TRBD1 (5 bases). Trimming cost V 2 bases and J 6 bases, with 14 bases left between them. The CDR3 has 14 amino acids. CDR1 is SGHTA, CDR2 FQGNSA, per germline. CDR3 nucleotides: TGTGCCAGCAGCTTACACCCACAGGTGCTCGAGCAGTACTTC. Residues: CASSLHPQVLEQYF.

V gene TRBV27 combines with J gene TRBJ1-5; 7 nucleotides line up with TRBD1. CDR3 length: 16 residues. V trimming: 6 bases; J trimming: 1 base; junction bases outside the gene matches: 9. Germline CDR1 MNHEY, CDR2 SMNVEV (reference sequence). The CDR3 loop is CASRDRTPRSNQPQHF. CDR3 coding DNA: TGTGCCAGCAGGGACAGGACCCCGAGGAGCAATCAGCCCCAGCATTTT.

The CDR3 is CATGTDHNEKLFF. The CDR3 nucleotides read TGTGCCACTGGGACAGACCATAATGAAAAACTGTTTTTT. The chain carries TRBV3-1 (or the pseudogene TRBV3-2) and TRBJ1-4; 7 bases match TRBD1. Losses at the gene ends were 10 bases for V and 4 bases for J; bases not matched to a gene: 6. The CDR3 is made up of 13 amino acids. Germline V lookup: CDR1 LGHDT, CDR2 YNNKEL (reference sequence).

The CDR3 sequence: CATASLSGTDTQYF. The CDR3 nucleotides are TGTGCCACCGCGTCGCTTTCGGGGACAGATACGCAGTATTTT. The J gene is TRBJ2-3, the V gene TRBV10-3, with a tentative D call TRBD2 (5 bases). Germline assignment: CDR1 ENHRY and CDR2 SYGVKD. V dropped 10 bases and J dropped 3 bases, with 17 bases sitting between them. The CDR3 is 14 residues long.

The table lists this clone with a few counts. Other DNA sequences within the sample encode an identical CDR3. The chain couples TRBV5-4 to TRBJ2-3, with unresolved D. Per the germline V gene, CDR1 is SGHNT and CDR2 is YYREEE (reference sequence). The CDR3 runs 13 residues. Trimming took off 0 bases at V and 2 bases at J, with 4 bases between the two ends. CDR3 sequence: CASSLGATDTQYF. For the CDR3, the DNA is TGTGCCAGCAGCTTGGGAGCCACAGATACGCAGTATTTT. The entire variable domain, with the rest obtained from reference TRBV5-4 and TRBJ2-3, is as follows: ETGVTQSPTHLIKTRGQQVTLRCSSQSGHNTVSWYQQALGQGPQFIFQYYREEENGRGNFPPRFSGLQFPNYSSELNVNALELDDSALYLCASSLGATDTQYFGPGTRLTVL.

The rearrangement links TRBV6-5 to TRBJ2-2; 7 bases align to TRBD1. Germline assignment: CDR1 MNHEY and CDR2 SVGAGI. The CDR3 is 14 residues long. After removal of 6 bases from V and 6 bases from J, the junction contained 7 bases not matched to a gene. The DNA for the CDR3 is TGTGCCAGCAGCCGACAGGGATTGGCCGGGGAGCTGTTTTTT. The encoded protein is CASSRQGLAGELFF.

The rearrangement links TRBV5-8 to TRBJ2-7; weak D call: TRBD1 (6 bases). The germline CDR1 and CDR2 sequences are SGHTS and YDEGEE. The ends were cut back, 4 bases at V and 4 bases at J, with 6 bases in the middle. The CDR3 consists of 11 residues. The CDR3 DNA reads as TGTGCCAGCAGCACAGGGTACGAGCAGTACTTC. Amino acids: CASSTGYEQYF.

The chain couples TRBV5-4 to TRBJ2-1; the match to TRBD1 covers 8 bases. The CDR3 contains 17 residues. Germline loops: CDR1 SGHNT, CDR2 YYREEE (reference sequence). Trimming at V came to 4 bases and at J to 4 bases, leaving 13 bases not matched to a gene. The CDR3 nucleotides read TGTGCCAGCAGCCGTACCCATCAGGGGGCGGCTTACAATGAGCAGTTCTTC. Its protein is CASSRTHQGAAYNEQFF.

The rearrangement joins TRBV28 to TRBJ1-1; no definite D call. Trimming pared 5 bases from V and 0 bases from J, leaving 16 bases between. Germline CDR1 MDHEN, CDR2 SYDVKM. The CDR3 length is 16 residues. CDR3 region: CASSPNRGRLNTEAFF. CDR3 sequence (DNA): TGTGCCAGCAGTCCTAACCGTGGTCGATTGAACACTGAAGCTTTCTTT. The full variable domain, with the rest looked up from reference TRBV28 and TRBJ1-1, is DVKVTQSSRYLVKRTGEKVFLECVQDMDHENMFWYRQDPGLGLRLIYFSYDVKMKEKGDIPEGYSVSREKKERFSLILESASTNQTSMYLCASSPNRGRLNTEAFFGQGTRLTVV.

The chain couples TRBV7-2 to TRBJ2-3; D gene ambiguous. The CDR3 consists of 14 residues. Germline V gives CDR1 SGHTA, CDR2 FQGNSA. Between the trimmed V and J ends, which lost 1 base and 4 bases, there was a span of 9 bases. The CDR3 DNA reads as TGTGCCAGCAGCTTAGGGCTAGTTCCAGATACGCAGTATTTT. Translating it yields CASSLGLVPDTQYF.

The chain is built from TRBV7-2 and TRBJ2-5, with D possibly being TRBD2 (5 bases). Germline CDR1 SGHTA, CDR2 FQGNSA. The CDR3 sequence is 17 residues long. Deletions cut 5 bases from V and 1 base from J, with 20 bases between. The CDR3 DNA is TGTGCCAGCAGCCTTGGGAAGATACGGGGTGGCCAAGAGACCCAGTACTTC. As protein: CASSLGKIRGGQETQYF.

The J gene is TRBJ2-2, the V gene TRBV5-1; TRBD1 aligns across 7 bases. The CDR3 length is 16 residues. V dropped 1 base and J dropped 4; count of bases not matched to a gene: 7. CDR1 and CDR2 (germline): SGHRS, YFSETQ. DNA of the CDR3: TGCGCCAGCAGCTTGTATACAGGGGCGGCCACCGGGGAGCTGTTTTTT. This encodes CASSLYTGAATGELFF.

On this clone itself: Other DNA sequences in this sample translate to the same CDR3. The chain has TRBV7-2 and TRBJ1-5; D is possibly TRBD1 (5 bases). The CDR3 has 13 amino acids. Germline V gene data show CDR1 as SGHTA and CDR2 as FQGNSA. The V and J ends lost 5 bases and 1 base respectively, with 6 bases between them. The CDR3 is CASSRQSNQPQHF. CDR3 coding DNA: TGTGCCAGCAGCCGACAGAGCAATCAGCCCCAGCATTTT.

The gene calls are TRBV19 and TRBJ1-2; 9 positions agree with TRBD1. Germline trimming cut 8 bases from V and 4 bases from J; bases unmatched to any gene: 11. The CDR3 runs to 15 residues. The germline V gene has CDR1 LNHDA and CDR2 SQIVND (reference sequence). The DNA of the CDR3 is TGTGCCAGTGATTACCGGGACAGGGATCCCTATGGCTACACCTTC. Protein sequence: CASDYRDRDPYGYTF.